This T cell receptor beta chain was captured by sequencing in a study of T-cell reconstitution after alpha-beta-depleted transplantation in children. Findings of the study overall: Several hundred expanded graft clones reportedly were the source of alpha-beta T cells about two months after transplant. Surviving recipient T cells and thymic progenitors produced the high day-60 TCRbeta diversity seen in some patients. T-cell counts and diversity were attributed mostly to newly produced T cells one year after transplant.

The V end was cut by 5 bases, the J end by 3 bases, with 13 bases between. The CDR3 contains 15 residues. This clonotype occurred many times. Its antigen remains unidentified. Unique molecular identifiers were incorporated when the TCRbeta library was constructed. TCRdb re-derived calls from the PCR reads in MiXCR, one entry per CDR3 protein. The sample gives hundreds of thousands of distinct CDR3 sequences, roughly 10% of which show up once; 28% is in the top ten. The J gene is TRBJ2-2, the V gene TRBV12-3 or TRBV12-4, with D possibly being TRBD1 (6 bases). This TCR derives from a child in the first two years of life with acute myeloid leukemia, due to receive a stem cell transplant. The material was PBMCs, obtained before TCRalphabeta/CD19-depleted stem cell transplant. CDR3 loop: CASSPGTRYTGELFF. The CDR3 DNA follows: TGTGCCAGCAGTCCCGGGACACGGTACACCGGGGAGCTGTTTTTT.